This T cell receptor beta chain was recovered during a study of T cell repertoires in cytomegalovirus infection. Study-wide context: It can be stated that public TCR beta signatures indicated CMV infection as well as a matching HLA type.

Using its own MiXCR run on the reads, TCRdb lists one record per CDR3 protein. The sample lists hundreds of thousands of distinct CDR3 sequences; approximately 8.9% were seen once. This clonotype was seen at least ten times. What it binds is unknown. Between the trimmed V and J ends, which lost 4 bases and 7 bases, there was a span of 11 bases. The germline gives CDR1 SEHNR, CDR2 FQNEAQ (reference sequence). This CDR3 is built from 14 residues. Findings and limits, study-wide: There were HLA-C-restricted CMV-specific TCR beta clonotypes dominating the ex vivo response. Individuals carrying CMV plus the relevant HLA were identified by cumulative frequency of public TCR beta families.

Sequenced: PBMCs. The rearrangement links TRBV7-9 to TRBJ1-6; D is possibly TRBD1 (6 bases). The clonotype was recovered from a human donor in good health (CMV status not recorded). Some clones in this sample may be carry-over from other donors' samples. CDR3 amino acids: CASSSSGQNSPLHF. The CDR3 DNA reads as TGTGCCAGCAGCTCTAGTGGACAGAATTCACCCCTCCACTTT.